A selection of T cell receptor beta chains follows, all from one sample in a study of vaccination effects on CD4 cells after COVID-19. No antigen is known for these receptors. The table came from immunoSEQ multiplex PCR; TCRdb's copy has only in-frame clones and leaves some out. The table shows tens of thousands of clones, with 70% occurring only once. Sequences were derived from CD4+ T cells from PBMCs cultured with HCoV-OC43 spike peptides, sampled before COVID-19 vaccination. These receptors were taken from a human donor who received a COVID-19 vaccine. Each CDR3 is given with its conserved first and last residue. Fields, in order: V gene, J gene, D gene, clone size, CDR3 protein, CDR3 DNA. D genes are given only for firm matches. Size values are once, few and many counts, or a class for expanded clones, and some rows have none.

v_gene: TRBV12-3/TRBV12-4
j_gene: TRBJ2-3
d_gene: -
abundance: -
CDR3aa: CASSRYTDTQYF
CDR3nt: TGTGCCAGCAGCCGATACACAGATACGCAGTATTTT

v_gene: TRBV5-1
j_gene: TRBJ1-1
d_gene: -
abundance: -
CDR3aa: CASSSNTGTEAFF
CDR3nt: TGCGCCAGCAGCTCAAATACAGGGACCGAAGCTTTCTTT

v_gene: TRBV6-5
j_gene: TRBJ1-1
d_gene: -
abundance: -
CDR3aa: CASSYRVNTEAFF
CDR3nt: TGTGCCAGCAGTTACCGAGTGAACACTGAAGCTTTCTTT

v_gene: TRBV5-1
j_gene: TRBJ1-3
d_gene: -
abundance: -
CDR3aa: CASSLGRGPGNTIYF
CDR3nt: TGCGCCAGCAGCTTGGGCAGAGGGCCTGGAAACACCATATATTTT

v_gene: TRBV4-2
j_gene: TRBJ2-7
d_gene: -
abundance: -
CDR3aa: CASSQDPGAQNEQYF
CDR3nt: TGTGCCAGCAGCCAAGATCCGGGGGCCCAGAACGAGCAGTACTTC

v_gene: TRBV28
j_gene: TRBJ1-1
d_gene: -
abundance: once
CDR3aa: CASSNTGMNTEAFF
CDR3nt: TGTGCCAGCAGTAATACGGGGATGAACACTGAAGCTTTCTTT

v_gene: TRBV2
j_gene: TRBJ2-1
d_gene: TRBD1
abundance: once
CDR3aa: CASTRQGAMVNEQFF
CDR3nt: TGTGCCAGCACCAGACAGGGGGCAATGGTCAATGAGCAGTTCTTC

v_gene: TRBV5-1
j_gene: TRBJ2-6
d_gene: -
abundance: -
CDR3aa: CASRSEHSGANVLTF
CDR3nt: TGCGCCAGCAGGAGCGAACACTCTGGGGCCAACGTCCTGACTTTC

v_gene: TRBV5-1
j_gene: TRBJ1-3
d_gene: -
abundance: -
CDR3aa: CASSLAGIRAGNTIYF
CDR3nt: TGCGCCAGCAGCTTGGCCGGGATCAGGGCTGGAAACACCATATATTTT

v_gene: TRBV27
j_gene: TRBJ2-1
d_gene: -
abundance: -
CDR3aa: CASSLSLARDEQFF
CDR3nt: TGTGCCAGCAGTTTATCTCTAGCGAGGGATGAGCAGTTCTTC

v_gene: TRBV3-1/TRBV3-2
j_gene: TRBJ2-5
d_gene: TRBD2
abundance: once
CDR3aa: CASSQDGSGGAGETQYF
CDR3nt: TGTGCCAGCAGCCAAGATGGTAGCGGGGGGGCCGGGGAGACCCAGTACTTC

v_gene: TRBV6-6
j_gene: TRBJ1-4
d_gene: -
abundance: once
CDR3aa: CASTRQGQIANEKLFF
CDR3nt: TGTGCCAGCACCCGGCAGGGTCAGATAGCTAATGAAAAACTGTTTTTT

v_gene: TRBV3-1/TRBV3-2
j_gene: TRBJ2-2
d_gene: TRBD1
abundance: -
CDR3aa: CASSFGDRVPGELFF
CDR3nt: TGTGCCAGCAGCTTCGGAGACAGGGTCCCCGGGGAGCTGTTTTTT

v_gene: TRBV6-1
j_gene: TRBJ2-7
d_gene: -
abundance: -
CDR3aa: CASSGRDRPEPVTYEQYF
CDR3nt: TGTGCCAGCAGTGGCCGCGACAGGCCAGAACCCGTTACCTACGAGCAGTACTTC

v_gene: TRBV11-3
j_gene: TRBJ1-5
d_gene: TRBD1
abundance: -
CDR3aa: CASSIRQGARKYSNQPQHF
CDR3nt: TGTGCCAGCAGCATAAGACAGGGGGCCCGCAAATATAGCAATCAGCCCCAGCATTTT

v_gene: TRBV9
j_gene: TRBJ1-1
d_gene: -
abundance: -
CDR3aa: CASSPNLNTEAFF
CDR3nt: TGTGCCAGCAGCCCTAACCTGAACACTGAAGCTTTCTTT

v_gene: TRBV7-2
j_gene: TRBJ2-1
d_gene: TRBD2
abundance: -
CDR3aa: CASSLSGGAYNEQFF
CDR3nt: TGTGCCAGCAGCTTAAGCGGGGGGGCCTACAATGAGCAGTTCTTC

v_gene: TRBV3-1/TRBV3-2
j_gene: TRBJ1-1
d_gene: -
abundance: -
CDR3aa: CASSQVPGRNTEAFF
CDR3nt: TGTGCCAGCAGCCAAGTTCCAGGGAGGAACACTGAAGCTTTCTTT

v_gene: TRBV30
j_gene: TRBJ2-5
d_gene: -
abundance: once
CDR3aa: CAWSVGAGWLETQYF
CDR3nt: TGTGCCTGGAGTGTCGGGGCGGGTTGGTTGGAGACCCAGTACTTC

v_gene: TRBV27
j_gene: TRBJ1-2
d_gene: TRBD1
abundance: -
CDR3aa: CASSLQGQGNYGYTF
CDR3nt: TGTGCCAGCAGTCTCCAGGGACAGGGTAACTATGGCTACACCTTC

v_gene: TRBV3-1/TRBV3-2
j_gene: TRBJ2-1
d_gene: TRBD2
abundance: -
CDR3aa: CASSSLAGYNEQFF
CDR3nt: TGTGCCAGCAGCTCCCTAGCGGGGTATAATGAGCAGTTCTTC

v_gene: TRBV3-1/TRBV3-2
j_gene: TRBJ1-1
d_gene: -
abundance: -
CDR3aa: CASSQYSTGRLNTEAFF
CDR3nt: TGTGCCAGCAGCCAATATTCGACAGGTAGGTTGAACACTGAAGCTTTCTTT

v_gene: TRBV28
j_gene: TRBJ2-1
d_gene: TRBD2
abundance: medium-sized
CDR3aa: CASTPMVAGTYNEQFF
CDR3nt: TGTGCCAGCACTCCCATGGTAGCGGGGACCTACAATGAGCAGTTCTTC

v_gene: TRBV11-3
j_gene: TRBJ1-1
d_gene: -
abundance: -
CDR3aa: CASSLLVGTEAFF
CDR3nt: TGTGCCAGCAGCTTATTAGTAGGCACTGAAGCTTTCTTT

v_gene: TRBV12-5
j_gene: TRBJ2-3
d_gene: TRBD2
abundance: -
CDR3aa: CASGLGLGSGGSDTQYF
CDR3nt: TGTGCTAGTGGTTTGGGCCTTGGTAGCGGGGGGTCAGATACGCAGTATTTT

v_gene: TRBV30
j_gene: TRBJ2-7
d_gene: TRBD2
abundance: -
CDR3aa: CAWSVQRGSVQYF
CDR3nt: TGTGCCTGGAGTGTACAGCGGGGGTCGGTGCAGTACTTC

v_gene: TRBV5-6
j_gene: TRBJ1-1
d_gene: -
abundance: -
CDR3aa: CASSLGPININEAFF
CDR3nt: TGTGCCAGCAGCTTGGGACCGATTAATATTAATGAAGCTTTCTTT

v_gene: TRBV6-5
j_gene: TRBJ2-2
d_gene: TRBD1
abundance: -
CDR3aa: CASSYDRDPTGELFF
CDR3nt: TGTGCCAGCAGTTACGACAGGGACCCCACCGGGGAGCTGTTTTTT

v_gene: TRBV19
j_gene: TRBJ2-7
d_gene: TRBD2
abundance: -
CDR3aa: CASSRLAGAYEQYF
CDR3nt: TGTGCCAGTAGCCGACTAGCGGGAGCCTACGAGCAGTACTTC

v_gene: TRBV12-5
j_gene: TRBJ1-2
d_gene: TRBD1
abundance: once
CDR3aa: CASGLVRDSTYGYTF
CDR3nt: TGTGCTAGTGGTTTGGTACGGGACAGTACTTATGGCTACACCTTC

v_gene: TRBV7-9
j_gene: TRBJ1-6
d_gene: -
abundance: medium-sized
CDR3aa: CASSLGNYNSPLHF
CDR3nt: TGTGCCAGCAGCTTGGGGAATTATAATTCACCCCTCCACTTT

v_gene: TRBV14
j_gene: TRBJ2-7
d_gene: -
abundance: -
CDR3aa: CASSQDNGHSYEQYF
CDR3nt: TGTGCCAGCAGCCAAGATAATGGACACAGCTACGAGCAGTACTTC

v_gene: TRBV5-1
j_gene: TRBJ1-2
d_gene: -
abundance: -
CDR3aa: CASSQMGPAGIYGYTF
CDR3nt: TGCGCCAGCAGCCAAATGGGACCGGCGGGCATCTATGGCTACACCTTC

v_gene: TRBV30
j_gene: TRBJ2-5
d_gene: -
abundance: -
CDR3aa: CAWSGGGVAETQYF
CDR3nt: TGTGCCTGGAGTGGGGGCGGGGTGGCGGAGACCCAGTACTTC

v_gene: TRBV4-2
j_gene: TRBJ1-4
d_gene: -
abundance: -
CDR3aa: CASSQDPIYSGEKLFF
CDR3nt: TGTGCCAGCAGCCAAGATCCCATTTATTCTGGTGAAAAACTGTTTTTT

v_gene: TRBV2
j_gene: TRBJ1-2
d_gene: -
abundance: few
CDR3aa: CASSGDGLNYGYTF
CDR3nt: TGTGCCAGCAGTGGCGACGGATTAAACTATGGCTACACCTTC

v_gene: TRBV18
j_gene: TRBJ2-1
d_gene: -
abundance: few
CDR3aa: CASSPSLFGGEQFF
CDR3nt: TGTGCCAGCTCACCTTCCCTATTCGGGGGTGAGCAGTTCTTC

v_gene: TRBV12-3/TRBV12-4
j_gene: TRBJ1-4
d_gene: -
abundance: few
CDR3aa: CASSPGRGEKLFF
CDR3nt: TGTGCCAGCAGCCCCGGTAGGGGAGAAAAACTGTTTTTT

v_gene: TRBV27
j_gene: TRBJ1-5
d_gene: -
abundance: -
CDR3aa: CASSLGYSGGSNQPQHF
CDR3nt: TGTGCCAGCAGTCTGGGTTACTCTGGCGGGAGCAATCAGCCCCAGCATTTT

v_gene: TRBV5-1
j_gene: TRBJ2-7
d_gene: -
abundance: -
CDR3aa: CASSLRESGLAYEQYF
CDR3nt: TGCGCCAGCAGCTTGCGGGAGTCAGGCCTCGCCTACGAGCAGTACTTC

v_gene: TRBV1
j_gene: TRBJ1-6
d_gene: -
abundance: few
CDR3aa: CTSSQEGREENSPLHF
CDR3nt: TGCACCAGCAGCCAAGAAGGCAGGGAGGAGAATTCACCCCTCCACTTT

v_gene: TRBV19
j_gene: TRBJ1-1
d_gene: TRBD1
abundance: -
CDR3aa: CASRVQGVNTEAFF
CDR3nt: TGTGCCAGTAGGGTACAGGGGGTTAACACTGAAGCTTTCTTT

v_gene: TRBV7-2
j_gene: TRBJ2-5
d_gene: -
abundance: -
CDR3aa: CASSVGLNQGGRTQYF
CDR3nt: TGTGCCAGCAGCGTTGGGCTTAACCAGGGGGGGAGGACCCAGTACTTC

v_gene: TRBV30
j_gene: TRBJ1-1
d_gene: -
abundance: -
CDR3aa: CAWSVNTEAFF
CDR3nt: TGTGCCTGGAGTGTAAATACTGAAGCTTTCTTT

v_gene: TRBV27
j_gene: TRBJ2-5
d_gene: TRBD2
abundance: -
CDR3aa: CASGRAGVGKTQYF
CDR3nt: TGTGCCAGCGGTAGAGCGGGAGTCGGGAAGACCCAGTACTTC

v_gene: TRBV7-9
j_gene: TRBJ1-2
d_gene: -
abundance: -
CDR3aa: CASSLSDRNYGYTF
CDR3nt: TGTGCCAGCAGCTTATCTGACAGAAACTATGGCTACACCTTC

v_gene: TRBV28
j_gene: TRBJ1-4
d_gene: TRBD1
abundance: few
CDR3aa: CASSGSEEGAKEKLFF
CDR3nt: TGTGCCAGCAGTGGCTCCGAGGAGGGGGCGAAAGAAAAACTGTTTTTT

v_gene: TRBV20-1
j_gene: TRBJ2-5
d_gene: -
abundance: -
CDR3aa: CSASLLRETQYF
CDR3nt: TGCAGTGCTAGTTTGCTCAGAGAGACCCAGTACTTC

v_gene: TRBV30
j_gene: TRBJ1-1
d_gene: -
abundance: -
CDR3aa: CAWAAQAGVEAFF
CDR3nt: TGTGCCTGGGCCGCCCAGGCGGGTGTTGAAGCTTTCTTT

v_gene: TRBV7-2
j_gene: TRBJ1-4
d_gene: -
abundance: -
CDR3aa: CASRVGGGNEKLFF
CDR3nt: TGTGCCAGCAGGGTGGGAGGGGGGAATGAAAAACTGTTTTTT

v_gene: TRBV19
j_gene: TRBJ2-4
d_gene: -
abundance: -
CDR3aa: CASSISQGGREYAKNIQYF
CDR3nt: TGTGCCAGTAGTATAAGCCAGGGCGGACGGGAGTACGCCAAAAACATTCAGTACTTC